Here is one T cell receptor (beta chain) with its context. There are a few counts of this clone. Its antigen target is currently unknown. No much larger clonotype is one base removed from it; base qualities were not supplied. The sample originates from a study of beta chain features in type 1 diabetes listed by TCRdb under 2018. Background for the entire study: No differences in mean age, gender distribution, total cell number or subset yield were found between patients and healthy donors. A total of approximately 100 million sorted cells were examined across all samples, and the number of cells per subset was strongly correlated with RNA yield. In the study, TCRB repertoires of sorted circulating CD4+ T cell subsets from recently diagnosed type 1 diabetes patients were compared with those of matched healthy donors. Whereas all 30 or so donors provided naive and central memory subsets, regulatory and stem cell-like memory subsets were isolated from just 8 patients and about 8 healthy donors. Study-level results and caveats: Only small numbers of individuals were included in the HLA sub-analyses, which left unresolved whether HLA type had any influence on TCRB rearrangement. Type 1 diabetes patients showed a moderate but significant shortening of TCRB CDR3 length in all four CD4+ subsets. At VDJ recombination sites, patients with type 1 diabetes made fewer insertions and deleted more nucleotides, a pattern implying thymic rearrangement abnormalities. PCR may preferentially amplify shorter templates, but because patient and control samples were amplified and corrected together, any resulting skew would affect both groups equally. Naive, central memory and regulatory TCRB repertoires appeared to be more alike among patients than among healthy donors. Because cDNA was sequenced instead of genomic DNA, activated cells with high expression could be over-represented, although the groups did not differ in activation or CD3 levels.

The V and J ends are trimmed by 4 bases and 6 bases, leaving 12 bases between them. There are 13 amino acids in the CDR3, from cysteine to phenylalanine inclusive. The entry retains the CDR3 DNA only, 39 bases that are in frame from base 1. According to the germline V gene (reference sequence), CDR1 reads MNHEY and CDR2 reads SMNVEV. The High Capacity cDNA Reverse Transcription Kit was used to reverse transcribe all of the isolated RNA, meaning that expressed TCRB transcripts were what got sequenced. Deep immunoSEQ sequencing was performed on naive, central memory and regulatory T cell samples, with an average of roughly 3.3 million total reads per sample. After sorted cells were lysed in RLT buffer, RNA was extracted with DNase-treated RNeasy Micro or Mini kits, with the choice depending on cell number. Each cell subset was processed separately to prevent cross-contamination, with patient and healthy donor samples processed together. Using the immunoSEQ multiplex PCR, TCRB sequences were amplified from cDNA into 87-bp fragments spanning the CDR3 region. The amplicons were sequenced using the Illumina HiSeq platform. As for how the authors treated the data: Synthetic template baselines were used to correct PCR bias computationally, reads within Hamming distance 2 were collapsed together, and singletons that could not be merged were discarded. Reads were aligned against IMGT to assign V, D and J genes, CDR3 length and insertions or deletions at six rearrangement sites. Within each subset, clonotype counts were normalized to the number of sorted cells before true diversity and Gini coefficients were calculated with the tcR R package. The overlap coefficient, calculated on TCRB nucleotide sequences, was used to quantify repertoire sharing. Out-of-frame TCRB sequences from naive cells were analyzed as a proxy for the pre-selection repertoire. TCRdb carries this immuneACCESS record with in-frame sequences only. Its versions omit some clonotypes, under half of them owing to an unresolved V gene in the studies checked, with the rest unexplained. The DNA was the basis for D and trimming; V, J and clone size are from that table. The sample table lists a few hundred thousand clones, roughly 13% of them with a count of one. The top ten constitute about 0.016% of the sample.

From each donor, a single peripheral blood sample of about 100 mL on average was drawn into heparinised tubes. Using a panel that included CD45RO, CCR7, CD25, CD127, CD95 and CD27, naive, central memory, regulatory and stem cell-like memory CD4+ T cells were sorted on a BD FACSAria II. Every sorted population had a purity above 95%. PBMCs were isolated right away by Lymphoprep density gradient centrifugation and were stained directly, without culture. So that batch effects would be minimized, each experiment stained and sorted samples in pairs, pairing one healthy donor with one patient. This chain is built from TRBV27 and TRBJ2-5; possibly the D gene is TRBD1, per 5 matching bases. Material: naive CD4+ T cells from blood. In the paper's terms, the cell subset or site label means: true naive CD4+ T cells. The clonotype originates from a woman aged 18-29 years with type 1 diabetes. The CDR3 in this case is CASSSQDKQTQYF. The sequence in DNA is TGTGCCAGCAGTTCCCAGGACAAGCAGACCCAGTACTTC.